These T cell receptor beta chains were read from a single sample in a study of cytomegalovirus exposure and HLA in healthy donors. Data came from immunoSEQ multiplex PCR; TCRdb stores just in-frame clones and leaves some out. The sample yields about 150,000 clones, around 80% seen once. The source material was PBMCs. Receptors originate from a boy aged 2-15 years in good health and CMV-seronegative. CDR3s include the opening cysteine and the closing phenylalanine or tryptophan. The order of the fields is clone size, J gene, V gene, D gene, CDR3 protein, CDR3 DNA. The D gene is left open where the match is weak. Where a row states a size, it is once, few, many or the class of an expanded clone; other rows omit it.

NA | TRBJ1-5 | TRBV5-6 | NA | CASSVQGRNQPQHF | TGTGCCAGCAGCGTACAGGGCCGCAATCAGCCCCAGCATTTT
once | TRBJ2-7 | TRBV7-2 | TRBD2 | CASSFDRASGRTYEQYF | TGTGCCAGCAGCTTCGACAGGGCTAGCGGGAGAACCTACGAGCAGTACTTC
NA | TRBJ2-1 | TRBV5-4 | TRBD2 | CASSSKLGGSDEQFF | TGTGCCAGCAGCAGCAAGTTGGGAGGGTCAGATGAGCAGTTCTTC
NA | TRBJ1-5 | TRBV2 | TRBD1 | CASGAGQTFNQPQHF | TGTGCCAGCGGGGCGGGACAGACGTTCAATCAGCCCCAGCATTTT
NA | TRBJ1-1 | TRBV6-6 | TRBD1 | CASRGRGLGRAFF | TGTGCCTCCCGCGGCAGGGGGCTCGGGCGAGCTTTCTTT
few | TRBJ2-1 | TRBV29-1 | NA | CSVDKHNEQFF | TGCAGCGTGGACAAACACAATGAGCAGTTCTTC
NA | TRBJ2-6 | TRBV13 | TRBD2 | CASSLWLAGGPISGANVLTF | TGTGCCAGCAGCTTATGGCTAGCGGGAGGGCCTATCTCTGGGGCCAACGTCCTGACTTTC
NA | TRBJ2-1 | TRBV7-9 | NA | CASTSGSKGEQFF | TGTGCCAGCACCTCGGGGAGTAAGGGTGAGCAGTTCTTC
NA | TRBJ2-1 | TRBV30 | TRBD1 | CAWSVETGHYNEQFF | TGTGCCTGGAGTGTAGAGACAGGGCACTACAATGAGCAGTTCTTC
NA | TRBJ1-6 | TRBV4-3 | NA | CASSQEVTDNSPLHF | TGCGCCAGCAGCCAAGAAGTGACAGACAATTCACCCCTCCACTTT
NA | TRBJ2-6 | TRBV7-9 | NA | CASSLKIDNTPGANVLTF | TGTGCCAGCAGCTTAAAGATAGACAACACTCCTGGGGCCAACGTCCTGACTTTC
NA | TRBJ2-3 | TRBV27 | NA | CASTSSGSWTSGLFTDTQYF | TGTGCCAGCACCTCCTCAGGATCATGGACGAGCGGGCTTTTCACAGATACGCAGTATTTT
NA | TRBJ2-1 | TRBV30 | NA | CAWSVRGAKEQFF | TGTGCCTGGAGTGTACGGGGGGCAAAAGAGCAGTTCTTC
NA | TRBJ2-2 | TRBV29-1 | TRBD1 | CSVDLTGRGELFF | TGCAGCGTTGACTTGACAGGGCGCGGGGAGCTGTTTTTT
once | TRBJ2-1 | TRBV10-3 | NA | CAISEESNPDEQFF | TGTGCCATCAGTGAGGAATCCAATCCGGATGAGCAGTTCTTC
few | TRBJ1-1 | TRBV6-1 | NA | CASYFRGTEAFF | TGTGCCAGCTACTTCAGGGGCACTGAAGCTTTCTTT
NA | TRBJ2-3 | TRBV5-6 | TRBD2 | CASSWGTSEPTDTQYF | TGTGCCAGCAGCTGGGGGACTAGCGAACCCACAGATACGCAGTATTTT
few | TRBJ1-1 | TRBV6-1 | NA | CASGRIGTEAFF | TGTGCCAGCGGGAGGATCGGCACTGAAGCTTTCTTT
NA | TRBJ2-5 | TRBV5-4 | TRBD2 | CASSLAGGQETQYF | TGTGCCAGCAGTCTAGCGGGGGGCCAAGAGACCCAGTACTTC
NA | TRBJ2-2 | TRBV30 | TRBD1 | CAWGNRDRFTGELFF | TGTGCCTGGGGAAATCGGGACAGGTTCACCGGGGAGCTGTTTTTT
NA | TRBJ2-7 | TRBV28 | NA | CASSLLQGSHEQYF | TGTGCCAGCAGTTTATTGCAGGGATCCCACGAGCAGTACTTC
NA | TRBJ1-1 | TRBV29-1 | NA | CSVDMNTEAFF | TGCAGCGTTGATATGAACACTGAAGCTTTCTTT
NA | TRBJ1-3 | TRBV4-2 | NA | CASSKTNSGNTIYF | TGTGCCAGCAGTAAAACTAACTCTGGAAACACCATATATTTT
NA | TRBJ1-1 | TRBV30 | NA | CAWNRQGNTEAFF | TGTGCCTGGAACCGCCAGGGGAACACTGAAGCTTTCTTT
NA | TRBJ2-1 | TRBV7-9 | NA | CASSLAGAPEQFF | TGTGCCAGCAGCTTAGCCGGTGCCCCCGAGCAGTTCTTC
once | TRBJ2-1 | TRBV7-9 | TRBD2 | CASSSPWTRGLWQFF | TGTGCCAGCAGCTCACCGTGGACTAGGGGATTGTGGCAGTTCTTC
NA | TRBJ2-3 | TRBV6-5 | NA | CASSYDAGANTDTQYF | TGTGCCAGCAGTTACGATGCGGGGGCGAACACAGATACGCAGTATTTT
NA | TRBJ1-6 | TRBV27 | NA | CASSLGPPPPSPLHF | TGTGCCAGCAGTTTAGGCCCCCCGCCACCTTCACCCCTCCACTTT
once | TRBJ2-3 | TRBV7-2 | TRBD1 | CASSLTGTGATDTQYF | TGTGCCAGCAGCCTTACCGGGACAGGGGCCACAGATACGCAGTATTTT
NA | TRBJ1-1 | TRBV9 | NA | CASSVGGELNTEAFF | TGTGCCAGCAGCGTAGGGGGGGAACTGAACACTGAAGCTTTCTTT
once | TRBJ1-1 | TRBV19 | NA | CASSIVGDTEAFF | TGTGCCAGTAGTATCGTGGGAGACACTGAAGCTTTCTTT
NA | TRBJ1-3 | TRBV7-7 | NA | CASSLDEGDRQGSGICGNTIYF | TGTGCCAGCAGCTTAGATGAGGGGGATCGGCAGGGGAGCGGAATATGTGGAAACACCATATATTTT
NA | TRBJ2-5 | TRBV6-6 | TRBD2 | CASSPGLSETQYF | TGTGCCAGCAGCCCGGGACTATCAGAGACCCAGTACTTC
few | TRBJ2-1 | TRBV5-1 | TRBD2 | CASSLPSGNVSYNEQFF | TGCGCCAGCAGCTTACCTAGCGGGAACGTCTCCTACAATGAGCAGTTCTTC
NA | TRBJ1-1 | TRBV9 | NA | CASSVDAVNTEAFF | TGTGCCAGCAGCGTAGATGCAGTGAACACTGAAGCTTTCTTT
NA | TRBJ1-1 | TRBV7-2 | NA | CASSLAPSGLMNTEAFF | TGTGCCAGCAGCTTAGCACCCTCGGGTCTCATGAACACTGAAGCTTTCTTT
NA | TRBJ2-5 | TRBV19 | NA | CASSIRAGQETQYF | TGTGCCAGTAGTATAAGAGCGGGTCAAGAGACCCAGTACTTC
NA | TRBJ2-7 | TRBV27 | TRBD2 | CASSRTSGLGLYEQYF | TGTGCCAGCAGCAGGACTAGCGGGTTGGGCCTCTACGAGCAGTACTTC
few | TRBJ2-4 | TRBV29-1 | TRBD1 | CSASTGTDIQYF | TGCAGCGCCTCAACCGGGACAGACATTCAGTACTTC
once | TRBJ2-7 | TRBV4-2 | NA | CASSQVISGAYEQYF | TGTGCCAGCAGCCAAGTAATTAGCGGTGCCTACGAGCAGTACTTC
NA | TRBJ1-1 | TRBV6-6 | NA | CASSSALGHRDTEAFF | TGTGCCAGCAGTTCCGCCTTGGGGCATCGCGACACTGAAGCTTTCTTT
NA | TRBJ2-3 | TRBV5-4 | NA | CASSRDAGDTQYF | TGTGCCAGCAGCCGGGATGCGGGAGATACGCAGTATTTT
NA | TRBJ1-2 | TRBV5-4 | TRBD1 | CASSPGTGLRYTF | TGTGCCAGCAGCCCTGGGACAGGGCTTCGCTACACCTTC
NA | TRBJ2-1 | TRBV20-1 | NA | CSALGGLEFF | TGCAGTGCTTTGGGGGGTTTGGAGTTCTTC
NA | TRBJ2-7 | TRBV2 | TRBD2 | CASSEALAAYEQYF | TGTGCCAGCAGTGAAGCGCTAGCGGCCTACGAGCAGTACTTC
NA | TRBJ2-2 | TRBV4-3 | NA | CASSQETGRPGELFF | TGCGCCAGCAGCCAAGAGACAGGGAGGCCCGGGGAGCTGTTTTTT
NA | TRBJ2-5 | TRBV11-2 | TRBD2 | CASSSTSGGAEETQYF | TGTGCCAGCAGCTCGACTAGCGGGGGGGCGGAAGAGACCCAGTACTTC
NA | TRBJ2-1 | TRBV29-1 | NA | CSVVGTQIYNEQFF | TGCAGCGTTGTGGGGACACAAATTTACAATGAGCAGTTCTTC
NA | TRBJ2-1 | TRBV6-6 | TRBD2 | CASSDRTSGGHEQFF | TGTGCCAGCAGTGACCGGACTAGCGGGGGTCATGAGCAGTTCTTC
NA | TRBJ1-1 | TRBV5-1 | TRBD1 | CASSPDRGVWTEAFF | TGCGCCAGCAGCCCGGACAGGGGGGTGTGGACTGAAGCTTTCTTT
NA | TRBJ2-6 | TRBV5-1 | NA | CASSFGGAVIAGANVLTF | TGCGCCAGCAGCTTTGGGGGGGCCGTCATTGCTGGGGCCAACGTCCTGACTTTC
NA | TRBJ2-3 | TRBV5-6 | NA | CASSRTESTDTQYF | TGTGCCAGCAGCCGGACAGAAAGCACAGATACGCAGTATTTT
NA | TRBJ1-5 | TRBV29-1 | TRBD1 | CSASDRDQPQHF | TGCAGCGCCTCGGACAGGGATCAGCCCCAGCATTTT
NA | TRBJ2-1 | TRBV27 | TRBD2 | CASSSAGTINEQFF | TGTGCCAGCAGTTCGGCCGGGACTATCAATGAGCAGTTCTTC
NA | TRBJ2-7 | TRBV7-9 | TRBD1 | CASSLARDRGSYEQYF | TGTGCCAGCAGCTTAGCGCGGGACAGGGGCTCCTACGAGCAGTACTTC